The 21 T cell receptor beta chains reported below all come from one sample, sequenced in a study of shared clonotypes between healthy human individuals (dated by TCRdb to the early 2020s). The library was obtained by the immunoSEQ multiplex PCR assay. TCRdb obtained this table from immuneACCESS and retained in-frame rearrangements with V and J assigned. These tables miss some clones; where compared with another copy, unresolved V genes account for less than half of the shortfall, and the remainder is unexplained. This sample comprises about 770,000 clones, around 77% of them detected only once. Together, the top ten hold more than 1.5% of the sample. The specimen sequenced was memory CD4+ T cells sorted from blood. Sample cell subset or site, as interpreted from the label and publication: CD45RA-negative fraction. Receptor source: a young woman in good health.

V and J are TRBV29-1 and TRBJ2-2; TRBD2 matches 14 bases. J gave up 7 bases and V 6 bases, and 7 bases lay outside the gene matches. The CDR3 consists of 15 residues. CDR1 and CDR2 from the germline V gene are SQVTM and ANQGSEA. CDR3 sequence reads: CSVGTSGSEVGELFF. The CDR3 DNA is TGCAGCGTCGGGACTAGCGGGAGCGAGGTCGGGGAGCTGTTTTTT.

This clone occurred many times. This could be a read error, since a much larger clone is one nucleotide away. The sample contains more than one DNA sequence encoding this CDR3. V and J are TRBV7-9 and TRBJ2-1, with 10 nucleotides matching TRBD2. The CDR3 length is 15 residues. The germline CDR1 and CDR2 sequences are SEHNR and FQNEAQ (reference sequence). J lost 1 base, V lost 5 bases, and 2 bases had no gene match. In DNA form, the CDR3 reads TGTGCCAGCAGCCGTAGCGGGGGGTCCTACAATGAGCAGTTCTTC. Its protein product is CASSRSGGSYNEQFF.

The V and J genes are TRBV19 and TRBJ1-1, with D hard to call. The CDR3 is made up of 11 amino acids. V was shortened by 8 bases and J by 10 bases, with 14 bases between the two germline ends. The germline gives CDR1 LNHDA, CDR2 SQIVND (reference sequence). The CDR3 DNA reads as TGTGCCAGTGGATCCCTTCTCCGAGCTTTCTTT. Amino acid sequence: CASGSLLRAFF.

J is TRBJ2-7 and V is TRBV5-1; 7 bases are a match to TRBD1. V lost 6 bases to trimming and J lost 3 bases; unmatched junction nucleotides: 3. The CDR3 loop spans 12 amino acids. Germline V gives CDR1 SGHRS, CDR2 YFSETQ. Written as DNA, the CDR3 is TGCGCCAGCAAAGGGACAGACTACGAGCAGTACTTC. It is translated as CASKGTDYEQYF.

This chain links TRBV5-1 with TRBJ2-1; D is uncertain. Per germline, CDR1 SGHRS and CDR2 YFSETQ. The CDR3 runs to 15 residues. Trimming took off 2 bases at V and 1 base at J, with 10 bases between the two ends. CDR3 protein: CASSFSLSSYNEQFF. CDR3 nucleotides: TGCGCCAGCAGCTTTTCCTTGAGTTCCTACAATGAGCAGTTCTTC.

This clone was counted a few times. The V gene is TRBV7-2, the J gene TRBJ1-2; no firm D call. V lost 1 base and J lost 3, with 15 bases in between. The CDR3 has 16 residues. The germline gives CDR1 SGHTA, CDR2 FQGNSA. The CDR3 loop is CASSLVLWQNHYGYTF. In DNA, the CDR3 is TGTGCCAGCAGCTTAGTGTTATGGCAGAACCACTATGGCTACACCTTC.

The chain employs TRBV19 and TRBJ2-7; 9 bases agree with TRBD1. The germline CDR1 and CDR2 sequences are LNHDA and SQIVND (reference sequence). V shed 7 bases and J 4 bases; nucleotides not matched to a gene: 5. The CDR3 spans 13 residues. The CDR3 sequence is CASTPGQGYEQYF. CDR3 DNA sequence: TGTGCCAGTACCCCGGGACAGGGATACGAGCAGTACTTC. Full variable domain (remainder filled in from reference TRBV19 and TRBJ2-7): DGGITQSPKYLFRKEGQNVTLSCEQNLNHDAMYWYRQDPGQGLRLIYYSQIVNDFQKGDIAEGYSVSREKKESFPLTVTSAQKNPTAFYLCASTPGQGYEQYFGPGTRLTVT.

This clone was seen only once. The chain recombines TRBV20-1 with TRBJ1-2, with D unclear. CDR1 and CDR2 (germline): DFQATT, SNEGSKA (reference sequence). Trimming removed 3 bases at V and 5 bases at J, with 7 bases between. The CDR3 has 11 residues. The CDR3 loop reads CSAREGYGYTF. CDR3 bases: TGCAGTGCTAGGGAGGGATATGGCTACACCTTC.

On this clone itself: The same CDR3 arises from other DNA sequences in this sample as well. V is TRBV30 and J is TRBJ2-7; no clear D. CDR3 length: 11 residues. The V end lost 2 bases, the J end lost 1 base, and 3 bases lay between the germline ends. Germline CDR1 is GTSNPN and CDR2 is SVGIG (reference sequence). CDR3 region: CAWSLSYEQYF. The CDR3 nucleotides are TGTGCCTGGAGTTTGTCCTACGAGCAGTACTTC.

This sequence joins TRBV6-1 and TRBJ1-5; D is undetermined. CDR3 length: 15 amino acids. The germline CDR1 and CDR2 sequences are MNHNS and SASEGT. V lost 2 bases, J lost 0 bases, and 8 bases lay in between. The CDR3 here is CASSENTISNQPQHF. CDR3 in DNA: TGTGCCAGCAGTGAAAACACTATTAGCAATCAGCCCCAGCATTTT.

This clone was found once. The rearrangement links TRBV16 to TRBJ2-5, with unresolved D. CDR1 is KGHSY and CDR2 is FQNENV in the germline V gene. This CDR3 has 15 amino acids. V was cut by 4 bases and J by 4 bases, with 16 bases left in between. The CDR3 here is CASSPSPRTGETQYF. In nucleotides, the CDR3 is TGTGCCAGCAGCCCCTCTCCCCGGACCGGAGAGACCCAGTACTTC. Full variable domain (rest looked up from reference TRBV16 and TRBJ2-5): GEEVAQTPKHLVRGEGQKAKLYCAPIKGHSYVFWYQQVLKNEFKFLISFQNENVFDETGMPKERFSAKCLPNSPCSLEIQATKLEDSAVYFCASSPSPRTGETQYFGPGTRLLVL.

This clone was found a few times. This chain links TRBV4-1 with TRBJ2-1; possible D gene TRBD2, 5 bases. The V end lost 3 bases, the J end lost 3 bases, and 15 bases lay between the germline ends. The CDR3 sequence is 16 residues long. Germline CDR1 is MGHRA and CDR2 is YSYEKL. The CDR3 reads CASSQDSAVLYNEQFF. Written as DNA, the CDR3 is TGCGCCAGCAGCCAGGACTCAGCAGTGCTCTACAATGAGCAGTTCTTC.

The V gene is TRBV20-1, the J gene TRBJ2-1; perhaps TRBD2 as D (5 bases). This CDR3 is 11 amino acids long. Germline CDR1 and CDR2: DFQATT and SNEGSKA (reference sequence). Trimming took off 3 bases at V and 13 bases at J, with 13 bases between the two ends. The CDR3 nucleotides read TGCAGTGCTAGCCATCCCCGGGAACAGTTCTTC. It specifies CSASHPREQFF.

This clone was recorded a few times. The genes are TRBV29-1 and TRBJ1-1; D is perhaps TRBD1 (6 bases). Trimming removed 1 base from V and 8 bases from J, with 17 bases in between. The CDR3 is 14 residues long. Germline CDR1 reads SQVTM; CDR2 reads ANQGSEA. CDR3 DNA sequence: TGCAGCGTTGAAGTATCAGGGGCAAAAAAGGAAGCTTTCTTT. Translated: CSVEVSGAKKEAFF.

V gene TRBV11-2 combines with J gene TRBJ2-3; tentative D call: TRBD1 (6 bases). The CDR3 runs to 17 residues. Trimming removed 4 bases at V and 8 bases at J, with 25 bases between. Germline-derived CDR1 and CDR2 are SGHAT and FQNNGV. CDR3 amino acids: CASSSNPPSAPRGTQYF. The CDR3 DNA sequence: TGTGCCAGCAGCTCCAATCCCCCCTCAGCCCCCAGGGGTACGCAGTATTTT.

This sequence joins TRBV5-1 and TRBJ2-5; 8 positions match TRBD1. CDR1 is SGHRS, CDR2 YFSETQ, per germline. The CDR3 covers 14 residues. V lost 4 bases and J lost 4; bases outside the gene matches: 6. The CDR3 reads CASSVGDRLETQYF. CDR3 DNA: TGCGCCAGCAGCGTGGGGGACAGGTTAGAGACCCAGTACTTC.

The rearrangement uses TRBV4-1 and TRBJ2-5, with 8 bases identical to TRBD2. In germline, CDR1 is MGHRA, CDR2 YSYEKL. V shed 0 bases and J 9 bases; nucleotides not matched to a gene: 9. The CDR3 contains 15 residues. CDR3: CASSQDVSGVPAQYF. The CDR3 DNA reads TGCGCCAGCAGCCAAGATGTTAGCGGGGTCCCGGCCCAGTACTTC.

J is TRBJ2-6 and V is TRBV5-4; no reliable D call. This CDR3 contains 15 residues. CDR1 and CDR2 (germline): SGHNT, YYREEE (reference sequence). Between the trimmed V and J ends, which lost 2 bases and 0 bases, there was a span of 6 bases. For the CDR3, the DNA is TGTGCCAGCAGCTTTGAACACTCTGGGGCCAACGTCCTGACTTTC. Its translation is CASSFEHSGANVLTF.

The chain has TRBV15 and TRBJ2-5; 7 nucleotides line up with TRBD1. Trimming took 5 bases from V and 11 from J; bases not matched to a gene: 11. This CDR3 comprises 13 residues. CDR1 and CDR2 from the germline V gene are LNHNV and YYDKDF (reference sequence). CDR3 region: CATSGDSTTEQYF. In DNA, the CDR3 is TGTGCCACCAGCGGGGACAGTACCACGGAGCAGTACTTC.

A few counts support this clone. The rearrangement uses TRBV4-2 and TRBJ2-3, with 11 bases matching TRBD1. Trimming took 4 bases from V and 3 from J; bases not matched to a gene: 6. The CDR3 loop spans 16 amino acids. Germline loops: CDR1 LGHNA, CDR2 YNFKEQ. Here the CDR3 reads CASSPGTGGVTDTQYF. The CDR3 DNA reads as TGTGCCAGCAGCCCGGGGACAGGGGGGGTGACAGATACGCAGTATTTT.

The chain employs TRBV2 and TRBJ2-7, with D tentatively TRBD1 or TRBD2 (5 bases each). Deletions cut 3 bases from V and 6 bases from J, with 15 bases between. CDR3 length: 14 amino acids. The V gene's germline CDR1 is SNHLY and CDR2 FYNNEI. CDR3 loop: CASSDRGRVGEQYF. The CDR3 DNA follows: TGTGCCAGCAGTGACCGGGGCAGGGTGGGCGAGCAGTACTTC.